The clone carrying this TCR beta chain came up many times. Its target is unknown. The data belong to a study of lung T cells in sarcoidosis with Löfgren's syndrome. General study findings and limits: TRAV12-1 and TRBV2 were reportedly most expanded in Löfgren's patients.

TCRdb used MiXCR to reprocess the reads, holding one entry per CDR3 protein. The profile covers tens of thousands of distinct CDR3 sequences, with around 20% appearing a single time and about 2.5% taken by the ten largest. Germline V gene sequence: CDR1 LNHDA, CDR2 SQIVND (reference sequence). The CDR3 has 13 amino acids. V was pared by 0 bases and J by 3 bases, with 5 bases between. Sequenced input: CD4+ T cells from PBMCs. This chain links TRBV19 with TRBJ1-2; D ambiguous. The sequence came from a human donor with sarcoidosis (Löfgren's syndrome or another form), or a control subject (not recorded which). CDR3 nucleotides: TGTGCCAGTAGTATAGAGGAGTACTATGGCTACACCTTC. Translating it yields CASSIEEYYGYTF.